The 25 T cell receptor beta chains presented below share a single source sample, sequenced in a study of cytomegalovirus exposure and HLA in healthy donors. It was with 60 Vbeta and 13 Jbeta primers that the PCR ran. The table came from immunoSEQ multiplex PCR; TCRdb's copy has only in-frame clones and leaves some out. Found here are around 130,000 clones, 65% to 90% of them singletons; the top ten hold roughly 10%. Specimen: PBMCs. The receptors come from a male donor in good health and CMV-seropositive.

The chain links TRBV6-1 to TRBJ1-3; the D is unclear. V was cut by 7 bases and J by 4 bases, with 14 bases left in between. Germline assignment: CDR1 MNHNS and CDR2 SASEGT. This CDR3 comprises 14 residues. CDR3 sequence (DNA): TGTGCCAGCAATCCACCAAGGAGAGGAAACACCATATATTTT. Protein sequence: CASNPPRRGNTIYF.

This clone was counted a single time. This chain uses TRBV7-2 with TRBJ2-5, with D possibly being TRBD2 (6 bases). The CDR3 covers 16 residues. The germline gives CDR1 SGHTA, CDR2 FQGNSA. V lost 6 bases and J lost 4, with 21 bases in between. In DNA, the CDR3 is TGTGCCAGCAGACAAAGGGCCTACGGGGGAATAGAGACCCAGTACTTC. This codes for CASRQRAYGGIETQYF.

This clone was recorded only once. The gene calls are TRBV5-5 and TRBJ1-1, with TRBD1 identical over 8 bases. Per the germline V gene, CDR1 is SGHKS and CDR2 is YYEKEE (reference sequence). CDR3 length equals 15 residues. Germline trimming cut 2 bases from V and 2 bases from J; bases unmatched to any gene: 5. The CDR3 loop reads CASSFRTGTNTEAFF. The CDR3 DNA reads TGTGCCAGCAGCTTCAGGACAGGGACTAACACTGAAGCTTTCTTT. The full variable domain, with the rest looked up from reference TRBV5-5 and TRBJ1-1, is DAGVTQSPTHLIKTRGQQVTLRCSPISGHKSVSWYQQVLGQGPQFIFQYYEKEERGRGNFPDRFSARQFPNYSSELNVNALLLGDSALYLCASSFRTGTNTEAFFGQGTRLTVV.

The V call is TRBV6-6, the J call TRBJ2-5; 11 nucleotides line up with TRBD1. The V gene's germline CDR1 is MNHNY and CDR2 SVGAGI (reference sequence). Losses at the gene ends were 6 bases for V and 4 bases for J; bases not matched to a gene: 4. The CDR3 runs 14 residues. In nucleotides, the CDR3 is TGTGCCAGCAGGGGACAGGGGGGTAGAGAGACCCAGTACTTC. The encoded protein is CASRGQGGRETQYF.

This chain connects TRBV7-9 to TRBJ1-2, with 7 bases identical to TRBD1. Unmatched junction bases numbered 7, after V lost 4 bases and J lost 5 bases. Germline assignment: CDR1 SEHNR and CDR2 FQNEAQ (reference sequence). The CDR3 extends over 14 amino acids. CDR3 nucleotide sequence: TGTGCCAGCAGCTCCACAGGGGAATTGTATGGCTACACCTTC. This gives the protein CASSSTGELYGYTF.

This clone has more than one count but fewer than ten. An end of the junction differs from the germline gene, which may be a read error. The chain combines TRBV28 with TRBJ2-1, with 8 positions matching TRBD2. The CDR3 length is 17 residues. CDR1 is MDHEN, CDR2 SYDVKM, per germline. The CDR3 DNA reads TGTGCCAGCAGTTTAACGGCGGGAGGCCGCTCCTACAATAAGCAGTTCTTC. Translation: CASSLTAGGRSYNKQFF.

CDR3 region: CATNGGGGLYGYTF. The CDR3 DNA reads as TGTGCCACCAATGGCGGGGGAGGACTCTATGGCTACACCTTC. The chain carries TRBV19 and TRBJ1-2, with D perhaps matching TRBD1 (5 bases). Per germline, CDR1 LNHDA and CDR2 SQIVND (reference sequence). V was cut by 10 bases and J by 4 bases, with 19 bases left in between. The CDR3 length is 14 residues.

This rearrangement joins TRBV2 to TRBJ2-7; no clear D. The germline gives CDR1 SNHLY, CDR2 FYNNEI. Between the trimmed V and J ends, which lost 6 bases and 6 bases, there was a span of 9 bases. The CDR3 covers 11 residues. CDR3 in amino acids: CASRAEFEQYF. CDR3 bases: TGTGCCAGCAGGGCGGAGTTCGAGCAGTACTTC.

The chain combines TRBV29-1 with TRBJ1-2; TRBD1 matches 7 bases. The CDR3 totals 12 residues. Germline values: CDR1 SQVTM, CDR2 ANQGSEA. V lost 7 bases to trimming and J lost 7 bases; unmatched junction nucleotides: 9. The CDR3 bases are TGCAGCGCTCTCACAGGGGCCGGTGGCTACACCTTC. Its protein is CSALTGAGGYTF.

To note about this clone: Without the conserved terminal phenylalanine or tryptophan, this CDR3 likely stems from a read error. The chain links TRBV30 to TRBJ1-1, with D maybe TRBD1 (6 bases). In germline, CDR1 is GTSNPN, CDR2 SVGIG (reference sequence). V was trimmed by 2 bases and J by 1 base, leaving 14 bases between them. This CDR3 has 15 amino acids. CDR3 DNA sequence: TGTGCCTGGAGTCCCCTGACAGGAGCGAACACTGAAGCTTTCCTT. Its protein is CAWSPLTGANTEAFL.

This chain uses TRBV5-1 with TRBJ2-1; 8 bases match TRBD2. Germline CDR1 and CDR2: SGHRS and YFSETQ. Trimming cost V 0 bases and J 2 bases; bases outside gene matches: 7. The CDR3 sequence is 17 residues long. The CDR3 DNA reads TGCGCCAGCAGCTTGGGCAGGACTAGCCCACCCTACAATGAGCAGTTCTTC. Translated: CASSLGRTSPPYNEQFF. Combining the CDR3 with reference TRBV5-1 and TRBJ2-1 gives the whole variable domain KAGVTQTPRYLIKTRGQQVTLSCSPISGHRSVSWYQQTPGQGLQFLFEYFSETQRNKGNFPGRFSGRQFSNSRSEMNVSTLELGDSALYLCASSLGRTSPPYNEQFFGPGTRLTVL.

The chain links TRBV28 to TRBJ2-7, with TRBD1 matching 8 bases. The V gene end was trimmed by 5 bases and the J gene end by 0 bases; junction bases not matched to a gene: 9. The CDR3 has 16 residues. Germline lookup yields CDR1 MDHEN and CDR2 SYDVKM. CDR3 loop: CASSGIGTGLSYEQYF. The CDR3, as DNA: TGTGCCAGCAGTGGGATTGGGACAGGACTCTCCTACGAGCAGTACTTC.

In regard to this clone: The junction departs from the called germline gene at one end, perhaps through a read error. CDR3 sequence reads: CASSLGQGRSGANGLTF. The CDR3, as DNA: TGCGCCAGCAGCCTCGGACAGGGAAGGAGTGGGGCCAACGGCCTGACTTTC. This sequence joins TRBV4-1 and TRBJ2-6; TRBD1 matches at 8 bases. CDR1 and CDR2 from the germline V gene are MGHRA and YSYEKL. This CDR3 has 17 amino acids.

J is TRBJ2-1 and V is TRBV25-1; D remains ambiguous. The CDR3 covers 12 residues. Germline V gene data show CDR1 as MGHDK and CDR2 as SYGVNS. V dropped 6 bases and J dropped 3 bases, with 6 bases sitting between them. CDR3 DNA: TGTGCCAGCAGCCAGGACTACAATGAGCAGTTCTTC. Amino acids: CASSQDYNEQFF.

The chain combines TRBV7-2 with TRBJ1-3, with 7 positions matching TRBD1. There are 15 residues in the CDR3. Germline V lookup: CDR1 SGHTA, CDR2 FQGNSA. The ends lost 5 bases at V and 0 bases at J; junction bases unmatched: 4. The CDR3 DNA is TGTGCCAGCAGCCGAGGGGGCCCCTCTGGAAACACCATATATTTT. As protein: CASSRGGPSGNTIYF.

This chain uses TRBV11-2 with TRBJ2-2; D may be TRBD2 (5 bases). With 0 bases removed from V and 7 bases from J, the gap between germline ends came to 27 bases. The germline V gene has CDR1 SGHAT and CDR2 FQNNGV. The CDR3 consists of 20 residues. This chain's CDR3 is CASSLEWGVVTAVSGGELFF. CDR3 in DNA: TGTGCCAGCAGCTTAGAGTGGGGAGTTGTGACGGCGGTATCCGGCGGGGAGCTGTTTTTT.

This rearrangement joins TRBV5-4 to TRBJ2-1; D is unclear. The V and J ends lost 3 bases and 1 base respectively, with 14 bases between them. Germline-derived CDR1 and CDR2 are SGHNT and YYREEE (reference sequence). This CDR3 contains 16 residues. CDR3 sequence: CASSSQRLTSYNEQFF. The CDR3 DNA sequence: TGTGCCAGCAGCTCCCAGCGCCTAACTTCCTACAATGAGCAGTTCTTC.

V usage is TRBV7-2 and J usage is TRBJ2-7, with D unclear. Germline V gene data show CDR1 as SGHTA and CDR2 as FQGNSA. The CDR3 is 13 residues long. V was trimmed by 5 bases and J by 2 bases, leaving 10 bases between them. The CDR3 bases are TGTGCCAGCAGCCCACTCTCGGCCTACGAGCAGTACTTC. Residues: CASSPLSAYEQYF.

In its sample, this clone was seen once. This rearrangement joins TRBV28 to TRBJ2-5, with TRBD1 matching 10 bases. Judging by the DNA end, TRBJ2-7 fits better; the J call may be wrong. The germline gives CDR1 MDHEN, CDR2 SYDVKM. The CDR3 runs to 17 residues. CDR3 coding DNA: TGTGCCACTCTCCTCCGCGGTTCGGGACAGGGGTTCTACGAGCAGTACTTC. Translating gives CATLLRGSGQGFYEQYF.

V and J are TRBV11-1 and TRBJ2-7, with 7 positions matching TRBD2. The CDR3 is made up of 15 amino acids. From germline, CDR1 is SGHAT and CDR2 FQDESV (reference sequence). The V segment lost 8 bases and the J segment 2 bases; nucleotides outside the gene matches: 12. The CDR3: CASGPSLAVPYEQYF. The CDR3 DNA reads as TGTGCCAGCGGACCCTCGCTAGCGGTCCCCTACGAGCAGTACTTC.

V usage is TRBV28 and J usage is TRBJ2-3, with 10 bases fitting TRBD1. CDR1 MDHEN and CDR2 SYDVKM come from the germline V gene. The CDR3 runs 16 residues. Trimming cost V 6 bases and J 2 bases; bases outside gene matches: 8. The CDR3 coding sequence is TGTGCCAGCAGGCCTCCGACAGGGGGCTACACAGATACGCAGTATTTT. It translates to CASRPPTGGYTDTQYF. The full variable domain, its missing parts supplied by reference TRBV28 and TRBJ2-3, is DVKVTQSSRYLVKRTGEKVFLECVQDMDHENMFWYRQDPGLGLRLIYFSYDVKMKEKGDIPEGYSVSREKKERFSLILESASTNQTSMYLCASRPPTGGYTDTQYFGPGTRLTVL.

The CDR3 bases are TGTGCCAGCAGCTGGCAACAGGGGAAAGAGACCCAGTACTTC. It encodes CASSWQQGKETQYF. The V gene is TRBV7-9, the J gene TRBJ2-5, with 7 positions matching TRBD1. The germline V gene encodes CDR1 SEHNR and CDR2 FQNEAQ (reference sequence). The CDR3 has 14 residues. V was pared by 4 bases and J by 3 bases, with 5 bases of the junction left unmatched.

This chain uses TRBV6-5 with TRBJ2-5; possible D gene TRBD1, 7 bases. Deletions cut 0 bases from V and 5 bases from J, with 16 bases between. The CDR3 totals 16 residues. Germline CDR1 reads MNHEY; CDR2 reads SVGAGI. CDR3 coding DNA: TGTGCCAGCAGTTACTCGAATGACAGGGAGGATGAGACCCAGTACTTC. It specifies CASSYSNDREDETQYF.

Worth noting for this clone: An end of the junction differs from the germline gene, which may be a read error. The genes are TRBV28 and TRBJ2-1; unclear D gene. This CDR3 spans 10 amino acids. Germline assignment: CDR1 MDHEN and CDR2 SYDVKM. CDR3 residues: CASSLNEKFF. The CDR3 DNA follows: TGTGCCAGCAGTTTAAATGAGAAGTTCTTC.

This chain uses TRBV6-1 with TRBJ2-3; D might be TRBD1 (7 bases). This CDR3 contains 14 residues. V was clipped by 9 bases and J by 0 bases, with 13 bases between them. In germline, CDR1 is MNHNS, CDR2 SASEGT. Here the CDR3 reads CASVQGTSTDTQYF. The CDR3 nucleotides are TGTGCCAGTGTACAGGGGACTAGCACAGATACGCAGTATTTT.